This TCR beta chain was profiled in a study of identical twins. Study outcomes and limitations: It was out-of-frame TCR alpha sharing in monozygotic twins that models underestimated. Clonotypes of the beta chain that were abundant in cord blood carried fewer insertions (memory repertoires showed none).

A single record per CDR3 protein comes from TCRdb applying MiXCR to the 5' RACE reads. Counted here are fewer than 500,000 distinct CDR3 sequences, 20% to 25% occurring once; the ten biggest clones make up about 2.7%. In regard to this clonotype: Its specificity is not known.

Germline CDR1 is MNHEY and CDR2 is SVGAGI. The ends were cut back, 3 bases at V and 3 bases at J, with 11 bases in the middle. This CDR3 contains 14 residues. A further study also used this sample, focusing on T cells expressing NK-cell markers. That study reports: HCMV seropositivity marked seven of the eight sequenced donors; one was seronegative.

Input material: CD4+ T cells sorted from blood. This rearrangement joins TRBV6-5 to TRBJ1-1; possibly TRBD1 for D (6 bases). The receptor was derived from a woman aged 18 to 35 in good health. The chain's CDR3 is CASSYGSGDTEAFF. The DNA of the CDR3 is TGTGCCAGCAGTTATGGTTCAGGGGACACTGAAGCTTTCTTT.